What follows are 22 T cell receptor beta chains derived from one specimen sequenced in a study of T cells in Graves' hyperthyroidism and ophthalmopathy. Researchers took RNA transcripts and amplified the TCR beta CDR3 regions from them. The HTBI set primed first-round TCR CDR3 RT-PCR. TCRdb processed the multiplex PCR reads anew with MiXCR; each CDR3 protein has one entry. The data hold 490,000 or so distinct CDR3 sequences, with about 20% observed a single time. Sample: blood. The source is a woman in her 70s with Graves' ophthalmopathy.

This clonotype came up a few times. CDR3 protein: CASSPNRFFGARETQYF. CDR3 DNA sequence: TGTGCCAGCAGCCCAAATAGGTTTTTCGGGGCGAGGGAGACCCAGTACTTC. The rearrangement joins TRBV7-8 to TRBJ2-5, with D perhaps assigned TRBD1 or TRBD2 (5 bases each). The CDR3 sequence is 17 residues long. CDR1 SGHVS and CDR2 FQNEAQ come from the germline V gene. The germline V and J ends were trimmed by 5 bases and 5 bases, with 24 bases remaining between them. Full variable domain (remainder filled in from reference TRBV7-8 and TRBJ2-5): GAGVSQSPRYKVAKRGQDVALRCDPISGHVSLFWYQQALGQGPEFLTYFQNEAQLDKSGLPSDRFFAERPEGSVSTLKIQRTQQEDSAVYLCASSPNRFFGARETQYFGPGTRLLVL.

The chain couples TRBV19 to TRBJ2-5; 7 nucleotides agree with TRBD1. The CDR3 runs 13 residues. J gave up 4 bases and V 7 bases, and 6 bases lay outside the gene matches. CDR1 and CDR2 (germline): LNHDA, SQIVND (reference sequence). For the CDR3, the DNA is TGTGCCAGTACGCCGACAGGGACAGAGACCCAGTACTTC. Amino acid sequence: CASTPTGTETQYF.

The gene calls are TRBV6-1 and TRBJ2-1; TRBD2 matches at 7 bases. CDR1 is MNHNS, CDR2 SASEGT, per germline. The CDR3 totals 14 residues. J lost 0 bases, V lost 7 bases, and 3 bases had no gene match. CDR3 sequence: CASIGGSSYNEQFF. The CDR3 DNA reads TGTGCCAGCATAGGCGGGAGCTCCTACAATGAGCAGTTCTTC.

This clonotype was recorded a few times. CDR3 DNA: TGTGCCAGCAGCGCTGGGACAGGGGATCAGCCCCAGCATTTT. Encoded protein: CASSAGTGDQPQHF. The J gene is TRBJ1-5, the V gene TRBV7-9; 10 nucleotides line up with TRBD1. The J segment lost 5 bases and the V segment lost 5 bases, leaving 3 bases of the junction unmatched. Germline CDR1 is SEHNR and CDR2 is FQNEAQ (reference sequence). The CDR3 sequence is 14 residues long. Based on the CDR3 plus reference TRBV7-9 and TRBJ1-5, the full variable domain is DTGVSQNPRHKITKRGQNVTFRCDPISEHNRLYWYRQTLGQGPEFLTYFQNEAQLEKSRLLSDRFSAERPKGSFSTLEIQRTEQGDSAMYLCASSAGTGDQPQHFGDGTRLSIL.

This clonotype has ten or more counts. This rearrangement joins TRBV7-3 to TRBJ2-5, with no clear D. The CDR3 extends over 13 amino acids. Germline assignment: CDR1 SGHTA and CDR2 FQGTGA. V was cut by 2 bases and J by 4 bases, with 8 bases left in between. The CDR3 bases are TGTGCCAGCAGCTTAGGCAGGATAGAGACCCAGTACTTC. As protein: CASSLGRIETQYF.

This clonotype was seen at least ten times. This chain links TRBV11-2 with TRBJ2-2; D is unresolved. Per the germline V gene, CDR1 is SGHAT and CDR2 is FQNNGV. This CDR3 comprises 13 residues. The V and J ends lost 0 bases and 7 bases respectively, with 6 bases between them. The CDR3, as DNA: TGTGCCAGCAGCTTAGACGGCGGCGGGGAGCTGTTTTTT. As protein: CASSLDGGGELFF. Based on the CDR3 plus reference TRBV11-2 and TRBJ2-2, the full variable domain is EAGVAQSPRYKIIEKRQSVAFWCNPISGHATLYWYQQILGQGPKLLIQFQNNGVVDDSQLPKDRFSAERLKGVDSTLKIQPAKLEDSAVYLCASSLDGGGELFFGEGSRLTVL.

In this sample, this clonotype turned up a few times. The chain couples TRBV7-8 to TRBJ1-5, with TRBD1 as a possible D gene (5 bases). The V gene's germline CDR1 is SGHVS and CDR2 FQNEAQ. V was trimmed by 5 bases and J by 6 bases, leaving 17 bases between them. This CDR3 is built from 15 residues. The CDR3 protein is CASSPNRGGVQPQHF. The CDR3 DNA reads as TGTGCCAGCAGCCCGAATAGGGGAGGGGTTCAGCCCCAGCATTTT.

The chain combines TRBV12-3 or TRBV12-4 with TRBJ1-1, with D unresolved. V lost 6 bases and J 8 bases, leaving 19 bases between the germline ends. The CDR3 runs to 14 residues. The CDR3 coding sequence is TGTGCCAGCAGCCCTCATCGGGCGATTCAGGAAGCTTTCTTT. Its protein is CASSPHRAIQEAFF.

In this sample, this clonotype turned up many times. The genes are TRBV12-3 or TRBV12-4 and TRBJ2-5; 9 bases are shared with TRBD2. This CDR3 spans 14 amino acids. Trimming removed 3 bases from V and 3 bases from J; junction bases left unmatched: 2. CDR3 residues: CASSFGGREETQYF. CDR3 bases: TGTGCCAGCAGTTTCGGCGGGAGGGAAGAGACCCAGTACTTC.

This clonotype was counted at least ten times. The rearrangement links TRBV6-2 or TRBV6-3 to TRBJ2-5, with no clear D. The CDR3 extends over 14 amino acids. Trimming took off 8 bases at V and 4 bases at J, with 17 bases between the two ends. Germline V lookup: CDR1 MNHEY, CDR2 SVGEGT. For the CDR3, the DNA is TGTGCCAGCCAATTTACTCTGGGTGGAGAGACCCAGTACTTC. Translated: CASQFTLGGETQYF.

V is TRBV7-2 and J is TRBJ2-2, with a tentative D call TRBD1 (5 bases). The CDR3 has 14 amino acids. Germline values: CDR1 SGHTA, CDR2 FQGNSA. V dropped 6 bases and J dropped 1 base, with 9 bases sitting between them. The CDR3 nucleotides are TGTGCCAGCAGGTGGACAAGGAACACCGGGGAGCTGTTTTTT. This encodes CASRWTRNTGELFF.

CDR3 loop: CASSQGGEETQYF. The CDR3 DNA sequence: TGTGCCAGCAGCCAAGGAGGGGAAGAGACCCAGTACTTC. The V call is TRBV4-2, the J call TRBJ2-5, with D perhaps TRBD1 or TRBD2 (5 bases each). Trimming removed 1 base at V and 3 bases at J, with 6 bases between. Germline loops: CDR1 LGHNA, CDR2 YNFKEQ. The CDR3 extends over 13 amino acids.

The rearrangement links TRBV5-4 to TRBJ2-1, with D unresolved. Germline V lookup: CDR1 SGHNT, CDR2 YYREEE (reference sequence). The V end was cut by 2 bases, the J end by 8 bases, with 8 bases between. This CDR3 spans 12 amino acids. The CDR3 sequence is CASSFRYDEQFF. The CDR3 nucleotides are TGTGCCAGCAGCTTTCGGTACGATGAGCAGTTCTTC.

This clonotype was recorded many times. The chain has TRBV7-9 and TRBJ1-1; D gene ambiguous. Trimming removed 3 bases from V and 1 base from J, with 3 bases in between. The CDR3 is made up of 12 amino acids. The germline CDR1 and CDR2 sequences are SEHNR and FQNEAQ (reference sequence). This chain's CDR3 is CASSFGNTEAFF. CDR3 nucleotide sequence: TGTGCCAGCAGCTTCGGGAACACTGAAGCTTTCTTT.

The gene calls are TRBV10-3 and TRBJ1-3; D is undetermined. V dropped 11 bases and J dropped 3 bases, with 14 bases sitting between them. Germline CDR1 ENHRY, CDR2 SYGVKD. The CDR3 loop spans 13 amino acids. CDR3 DNA: TGTGCCTCCAGCCGGGAAAGTGGAAACACCATATATTTT. Translated: CASSRESGNTIYF.

This clonotype was picked up a small number of times. The J gene is TRBJ1-2, the V gene TRBV20-1; D might be TRBD1 (6 bases). CDR1 DFQATT and CDR2 SNEGSKA come from the germline V gene (reference sequence). Trimming pared 3 bases from V and 5 bases from J, leaving 13 bases between. The CDR3 length is 13 residues. The CDR3 is CSARGGQIYGYTF. The CDR3 DNA reads TGCAGTGCTAGGGGAGGACAGATTTATGGCTACACCTTC.

The rearrangement links TRBV6-1 to TRBJ2-7; tentatively, D is TRBD1 (5 bases). Trimming stripped 4 bases from V and 3 bases from J, with 10 bases between. Germline CDR1 reads MNHNS; CDR2 reads SASEGT. The CDR3 spans 13 residues. The CDR3: CASSGQLIYEQYF. The CDR3 nucleotides read TGTGCCAGCAGTGGACAGCTTATCTACGAGCAGTACTTC.

This clonotype was detected only a few times. This chain's CDR3 is CASSPQLDYGYTF. The CDR3 DNA follows: TGTGCCAGCTCACCACAGCTGGACTATGGCTACACCTTC. V gene TRBV18 combines with J gene TRBJ1-2, with D hard to call. V lost 1 base and J 3 bases, leaving 6 bases between the germline ends. The CDR3 contains 13 residues. The germline V gene has CDR1 KGHSH and CDR2 LQKENI.

The genes are TRBV6-1 and TRBJ2-3, with TRBD1 as a possible D gene (5 bases). Deletions cut 6 bases from V and 6 bases from J, with 16 bases between. This CDR3 has 14 amino acids. The germline CDR1 and CDR2 sequences are MNHNS and SASEGT. CDR3: CASSQGVLSDTQYF. The CDR3, as DNA: TGTGCCAGCAGCCAGGGCGTACTTTCGGATACGCAGTATTTT.

This clonotype turned up a few times. The V gene is TRBV2, the J gene TRBJ2-7; D unclear. Germline values: CDR1 SNHLY, CDR2 FYNNEI. Trimming left V 5 bases short and J 7 bases short, with 9 bases between. The CDR3 has 11 amino acids. The CDR3 DNA follows: TGTGCCAGCAGTAAAGGGCAGGAGCAGTACTTC. Its translation: CASSKGQEQYF.

This clonotype was seen ten or more times. The V and J genes are TRBV2 and TRBJ2-7, with 10 nucleotides matching TRBD2. CDR3 length equals 15 residues. The germline V gene has CDR1 SNHLY and CDR2 FYNNEI. With 7 bases clipped from V and 0 bases from J, the junction kept 6 bases outside the gene matches. Here the CDR3 reads CASTGLAVSSYEQYF. The CDR3 coding sequence is TGTGCCAGCACCGGACTAGCGGTGAGCTCCTACGAGCAGTACTTC.

This clonotype has more than one count but fewer than ten. V and J are TRBV10-1 and TRBJ2-1, with D possibly being TRBD1 (6 bases). The length of the CDR3 is 13 residues. Trimming left V 6 bases short and J 9 bases short, with 15 bases between. Germline-derived CDR1 and CDR2 are WNHNN and SYGVQD (reference sequence). CDR3 region: CASSDTGFGEQFF. CDR3 sequence (DNA): TGCGCCAGCAGCGATACAGGGTTCGGTGAGCAGTTCTTC.